The rows below give T cell receptor beta chains drawn from one sample of a study of shared clonotypes between healthy human individuals. The assay was immunoSEQ multiplex PCR, and TCRdb's table has in-frame clones only and misses some. The sample has around 240,000 clones, approximately 65% seen once. The sequenced sample consisted of memory CD4+ T cells sorted from blood. The receptors were gathered from a man aged 30 to 45 in good health. CDR3s include the opening cysteine and the closing phenylalanine or tryptophan. The D gene is left open where the match is weak. Where a row states a size, it is once, few, many or the class of an expanded clone; other rows omit it.

cdr3_nt: TGCAGCGTTGTAGGACAGGGGTCCACAGATACGCAGTATTTT
cdr3_aa: CSVVGQGSTDTQYF
clone_size: .
v_call: TRBV29-1
j_call: TRBJ2-3
d_call: TRBD1

cdr3_nt: TGTGCCAGCAGCTCGTTGGGGGCCGGGACAGATACGCAGTATTTT
cdr3_aa: CASSSLGAGTDTQYF
clone_size: .
v_call: TRBV13
j_call: TRBJ2-3
d_call: .

cdr3_nt: TGTGCCAGCAGCTTGTCAGGCGGGACCACCGGGGAGCTGTTTTTT
cdr3_aa: CASSLSGGTTGELFF
clone_size: .
v_call: TRBV5-5
j_call: TRBJ2-2
d_call: .

cdr3_nt: TGTGCCAGCAGCGTAAGCTGGGGGGGGAACTATGGCTACACCTTC
cdr3_aa: CASSVSWGGNYGYTF
clone_size: many
v_call: TRBV9
j_call: TRBJ1-2
d_call: .

cdr3_nt: TGTGCCAGCAGTGCCACAGTGAACGGTGTCTATGGCTACACCTTC
cdr3_aa: CASSATVNGVYGYTF
clone_size: .
v_call: TRBV6-1
j_call: TRBJ1-2
d_call: .

cdr3_nt: TGTGCCAGCAGTGCCGGAGTGGGCGGCCAAGAGACCCAGTACTTC
cdr3_aa: CASSAGVGGQETQYF
clone_size: few
v_call: TRBV6-1
j_call: TRBJ2-5
d_call: .

cdr3_nt: TGTGCCAGCACGGAGGGCCCCTACAATGAGCAGTTCTTC
cdr3_aa: CASTEGPYNEQFF
clone_size: .
v_call: TRBV6-1
j_call: TRBJ2-1
d_call: .

cdr3_nt: TGTGCCAGCAGCTTAAGAGCGGGTCTAGGACAAGAGACCCAGTACTTC
cdr3_aa: CASSLRAGLGQETQYF
clone_size: .
v_call: TRBV7-6
j_call: TRBJ2-5
d_call: .

cdr3_nt: TGTGCCAGCAGTGAGACAGGGGAGGGTGAAAAACTGTTTTTT
cdr3_aa: CASSETGEGEKLFF
clone_size: few
v_call: TRBV6-1
j_call: TRBJ1-4
d_call: TRBD1

cdr3_nt: TGTGCCAGCAGTTCCGGGACAGGGGTTAGCTATGGCTACACCTTC
cdr3_aa: CASSSGTGVSYGYTF
clone_size: .
v_call: TRBV6-6
j_call: TRBJ1-2
d_call: TRBD1

cdr3_nt: TGTGCCAGCAGTGGACGACAGGGCATTGAGCAGTTCTTC
cdr3_aa: CASSGRQGIEQFF
clone_size: .
v_call: TRBV6-1
j_call: TRBJ2-1
d_call: TRBD1